Listed below are T cell receptor beta chains from one sample, sequenced in a study of T cell repertoires in cytomegalovirus infection. TCRdb reprocessed the reads with MiXCR, giving one entry per CDR3 protein. Here the sample spans 350,000 to 550,000 distinct CDR3 sequences, around 32% being singletons. Sequences were obtained from PBMCs. The receptor source for this set is a human donor in good health (CMV status not recorded). Some clones in this sample may be carry-over from other donors' samples. Each CDR3 is given without its conserved first and last residue.

J	length	V	CDR3
TRBJ2-3	9	TRBV7-2	ASSAGTDLH
TRBJ2-4	14	TRBV4-1	ASSQDSEGYGNIQY
TRBJ1-4	13	TRBV6-5	ASSYSGGYNEKLF
TRBJ2-2	15	TRBV20-1	SARGDSAISNTGELF
TRBJ2-3	10	TRBV20-1	SASGVPDTQY
TRBJ2-7	12	TRBV7-2	ASSLAMGRDEQY
TRBJ1-1	12	TRBV25-1	ASSPAQGFSEAF
TRBJ1-1	13	TRBV27	ASITLQGLNTEAF
TRBJ2-4	13	TRBV12-3/TRBV12-4	ASSPLWGTKNIQY
TRBJ2-1	18	TRBV7-6	ASSLGQWGLAGGSYNEQF
TRBJ1-3	13	TRBV6-1	ASSASTGSGNTIY
TRBJ2-7	13	TRBV28	ASSLPPAGTYEQY
TRBJ2-1	11	TRBV27	ASMNREFNEHV
TRBJ1-4	13	TRBV6-6	ASSYSGASDEKLF
TRBJ2-1	14	TRBV11-1	ASSFSQGVPLVEQF
TRBJ1-1	9	TRBV7-2	ASSSLREAF
TRBJ2-7	12	TRBV5-4	ASSFQGGSNEQY
TRBJ1-1	11	TRBV12-3/TRBV12-4	ASSYFANTEAF
TRBJ2-5	13	TRBV6-1	ASSGLAGGLETQY
TRBJ2-7	12	TRBV6-2/TRBV6-3	ASTGRASSYEQY
TRBJ1-1	14	TRBV28	ASRAGGAQGNTEAF
TRBJ1-1	11	TRBV7-9	ASYGTLNTESF
TRBJ2-2	15	TRBV6-2/TRBV6-3	ASCYSIGGKNTGELF
TRBJ1-2	11	TRBV6-6	ASSYRDNYGYT
TRBJ1-4	12	TRBV6-5	ASSPQGEGEKLF
TRBJ2-2	12	TRBV6-6	ASSYSTGYGELF
TRBJ1-2	10	TRBV28	ASSFRGSGYT
TRBJ2-5	14	TRBV28	ASSPRGRGFKETQY
TRBJ1-1	14	TRBV12-3/TRBV12-4	ASRPDSVGGGTEAF
TRBJ1-1	16	TRBV19	ASSPAWQLGGLNTEAF
TRBJ1-4	13	TRBV7-6	ASSLGPGGQKKLF
TRBJ1-2	13	TRBV24-1	ATSDAGQGLGGYT
TRBJ1-3	12	TRBV2	ASSVGRDGNTIY
TRBJ1-1	12	TRBV6-2/TRBV6-3	ASSYGTPNTEAF
TRBJ1-6	11	TRBV6-2/TRBV6-3	ASSYRINSPLH
TRBJ2-7	12	TRBV12-3/TRBV12-4	ASSLPPSRNGQY
TRBJ2-2	15	TRBV5-4	ASSPRATHTNTGELF
TRBJ1-1	11	TRBV27	ASRRGVDTEAF
TRBJ2-3	12	TRBV19	ATRWRDTTDTQY
TRBJ1-2	12	TRBV5-4	ASSAGTTIYGYT
TRBJ1-5	12	TRBV12-3/TRBV12-4	ASSLRISNQPQH
TRBJ1-1	11	TRBV11-3	ASSLSVLTEAF
TRBJ2-7	11	TRBV19	ASSQDSSYEQY
TRBJ2-1	13	TRBV7-9	ASSVEGAHYNEQF
TRBJ1-5	12	TRBV28	ASSLIGSNQPQH
TRBJ2-7	13	TRBV7-9	ASSLDLAGNYEQY
TRBJ2-1	12	TRBV12-5	ASGLGNSYNEQF
TRBJ2-3	13	TRBV19	ASSISPRASDTQY
TRBJ1-1	15	TRBV12-3/TRBV12-4	ASSLESVRTGDTEAF
TRBJ1-5	12	TRBV4-1	ASSQSVSSQPQH
TRBJ2-1	14	TRBV5-6	ASSLSPTPTYNEQF
TRBJ2-2	15	TRBV5-4	ASSIGTSGANTGELF
TRBJ2-5	13	TRBV15	ATSGRTGSKETQY
TRBJ1-5	11	TRBV12-3/TRBV12-4	ASRGTGNQPQH
TRBJ2-3	10	TRBV29-1	SVKESTDTQY
TRBJ2-1	13	TRBV6-1	ASSEETGGYDVQF
TRBJ1-1	15	TRBV20-1	SARDAGEHRLNTEAF